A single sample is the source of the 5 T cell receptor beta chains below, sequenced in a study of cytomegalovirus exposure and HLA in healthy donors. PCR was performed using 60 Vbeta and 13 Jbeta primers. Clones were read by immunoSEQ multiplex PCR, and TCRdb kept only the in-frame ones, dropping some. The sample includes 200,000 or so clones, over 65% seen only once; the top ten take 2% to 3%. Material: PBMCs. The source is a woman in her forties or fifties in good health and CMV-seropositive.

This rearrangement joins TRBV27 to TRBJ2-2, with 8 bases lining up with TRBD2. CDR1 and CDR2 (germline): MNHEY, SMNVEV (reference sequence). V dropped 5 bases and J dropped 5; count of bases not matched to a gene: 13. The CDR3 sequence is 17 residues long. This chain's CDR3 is CASSHNVRGGLTGELFF. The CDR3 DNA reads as TGTGCCAGCAGTCACAACGTACGGGGGGGGTTAACCGGGGAGCTGTTTTTT.

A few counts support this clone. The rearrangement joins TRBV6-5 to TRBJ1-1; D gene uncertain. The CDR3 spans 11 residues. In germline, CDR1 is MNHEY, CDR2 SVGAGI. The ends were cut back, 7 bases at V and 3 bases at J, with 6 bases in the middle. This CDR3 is CASITDTEAFF. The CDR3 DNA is TGTGCCAGCATCACGGACACTGAAGCTTTCTTT.

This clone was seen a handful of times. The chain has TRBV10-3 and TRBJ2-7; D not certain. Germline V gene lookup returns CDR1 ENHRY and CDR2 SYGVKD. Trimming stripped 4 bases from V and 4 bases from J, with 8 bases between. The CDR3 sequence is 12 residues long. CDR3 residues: CAISASYYEQYF. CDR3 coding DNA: TGTGCCATCAGTGCGAGTTATTACGAGCAGTACTTC.

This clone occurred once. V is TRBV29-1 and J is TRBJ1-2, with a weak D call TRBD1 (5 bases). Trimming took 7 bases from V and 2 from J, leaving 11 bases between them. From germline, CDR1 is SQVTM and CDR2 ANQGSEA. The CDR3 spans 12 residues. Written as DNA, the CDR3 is TGCAGCGCCGTGACAGTCAACTATGGCTACACCTTC. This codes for CSAVTVNYGYTF. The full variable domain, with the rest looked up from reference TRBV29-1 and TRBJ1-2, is SAVISQKPSRDICQRGTSLTIQCQVDSQVTMMFWYRQQPGQSLTLIATANQGSEATYESGFVIDKFPISRPNLTFSTLTVSNMSPEDSSIYLCSAVTVNYGYTFGSGTRLTVV.

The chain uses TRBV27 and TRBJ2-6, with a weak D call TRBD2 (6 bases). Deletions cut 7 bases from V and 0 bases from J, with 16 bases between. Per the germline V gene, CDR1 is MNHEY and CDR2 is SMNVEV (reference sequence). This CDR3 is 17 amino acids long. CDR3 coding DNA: TGTGCCAGCACCCCAAGCCGGGGGACCTCTGGGGCCAACGTCCTGACTTTC. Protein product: CASTPSRGTSGANVLTF.